What follows describes a single T cell receptor beta chain. This clonotype was observed a handful of times. No cognate antigen has been identified for it. The junction differs from germline at one of its ends, possibly a read error. The record originates from a study of blood T cells in healthy people across ages (dated by TCRdb to between 2014 and 2017). Regarding the study in general: In model experiments, roughly one uniquely barcoded TCR beta cDNA molecule per two T cells was captured by template switching. Donors of different ages were randomly distributed across sequencing lanes to avoid experimental bias. Two additional independent replicas of 1 million unique cDNA reads from the same blood draw were analyzed for two donors (one aged 18 to 30 and one aged 80 or older). The donors were split into four age groups: young (average around 15 years), middle-aged (roughly 42), aged (62) and long-lived (approximately 80). Using deep sequencing normalized with unique cDNA molecular identifiers, the study measured how TCR beta repertoire diversity changes with age.

The library was obtained by 5' RACE. The second PCR ran for about 7 to 11 cycles and used a J-beta primer mix along with a sample-barcoded 5' primer. A unique molecular identifier was introduced onto each TCR beta cDNA molecule by a template-switch 5' adaptor carrying 12 random nucleotides. Each sample yielded at least 3 million CDR3-containing paired-end reads. All of the RNA was converted into first-strand cDNA using the Mint cDNA synthesis kit, with a TRBC-specific oligonucleotide serving as the primer. All cDNA was treated with uracil-DNA glycosylase and then went through a first 18-cycle PCR with the universal primers M1SS and BC2_uni_R. The authors' analysis ran thus. For normalization, 1 million high-quality reads, each with a distinct molecular identifier, were randomly selected from each sample. Instead of being binned into consensus sequences, reads with shared molecular identifiers were discarded. MiTCR, run with a Q25 quality threshold and the strictest error-elimination algorithm, handled CDR3 identification, clonotype clustering and error correction. A nonparametric unseen species model with Euler transformation was used to estimate lower-bound total TCR beta diversity. The public reads were run again by TCRdb, first through fastp at Q25 and then through MiXCR, and only productive beta chains were kept. Each record represents a unique CDR3 protein, reported with the most common genes and DNA among its rows. Here the V and J calls rest on TCRdb's processing, not on the authors' analysis. This sample has around 2 million distinct CDR3 sequences in its table, and roughly two fifths of those were observed once. Roughly 24% of the sample is in the top ten clones.

Systemically healthy Caucasian individuals from Russia, around 39 in total and aged roughly 6 to 100 years, were included as donors. Each donor gave 8.5 to 10 milliliters of peripheral blood, collected into EDTA-treated Vacutainer tubes. Ficoll-Paque density-gradient centrifugation was used to isolate PBMCs, with at least 6.5 million per sample. Trizol reagent was used to extract total RNA from the PBMCs, yielding at least 6 micrograms per sample. Naive CD45RAhigh/CD27high T cell percentages were measured by flow cytometry on a PBMC aliquot from every donor. The paper's findings and limits, for the study overall: Because donor CMV infection status was unknown, age-related changes in expanded clonotypes were potentially confounded. Compared with the aged group, the long-lived group had more naive CD4+ T cells, fewer expanded clones and increased TCR diversity, a pattern suggesting age selection. Total diversity estimates from one million sequenced T cells were considered lower bounds and underestimates. Bulk unsorted PBMC profiling prevented conclusive comparison of naive and antigen-experienced compartments. A strong correlation was found between observed TCR beta diversity and the percentage of naive T cells measured by flow cytometry. Observed TCR beta diversity per million T cells fell roughly linearly with age, and a significant reduction was already apparent by age approximately 40.

CDR1 and CDR2 were assigned from the germline V gene as SGHRS and YFSETQ. The CDR3 runs 14 residues from the cysteine to the phenylalanine. The CDR3 DNA has 42 bases and is translated from base 1. The rearranged chain carries TRBV5-1 and TRBJ1-1; confidence is insufficient to name the D gene. The sequence derives from a human donor in good health. Sample: blood. The CDR3 corresponds to CTSSFQEPNTEAFF. The nucleotide sequence is given as TGCACCAGCAGCTTCCAGGAGCCGAACACTGAAGCTTTCTTT.